Shown below are 9 T cell receptor beta chains from a single sample sequenced in a study of OX40 agonist ivuxolimab in advanced cancers. Only in-frame clones appear in the TCRdb table, and some are missing; sequencing was by immunoSEQ multiplex PCR. The sample lists around 87,000 clones, 85% to 95% occurring once. Source: CD4+ or CD8+ T cells sorted from blood, taken in a trial of the OX40 agonist ivuxolimab. The receptor set was obtained from an adult with an advanced solid tumor such as melanoma, head and neck, liver or kidney cancer.

The rearrangement joins TRBV6-1 to TRBJ2-1; 8 positions match TRBD1. The CDR3 sequence is 14 residues long. The V segment lost 1 base and the J segment 7 bases; nucleotides outside the gene matches: 3. CDR1 and CDR2 from the germline V gene are MNHNS and SASEGT. The DNA for the CDR3 is TGTGCCAGCAGTGAAGACTACAGGGGGAATGAGCAGTTCTTC. Protein: CASSEDYRGNEQFF.

This chain links TRBV13 with TRBJ1-1; D is perhaps TRBD1 (6 bases). Trimming took 1 base from V and 7 from J, leaving 19 bases between them. The CDR3 spans 16 residues. From germline, CDR1 is PRHDT and CDR2 FYEKMQ (reference sequence). CDR3 DNA: TGTGCCAGCAGCTTAGCGGTGGCCCCGGAGGGGGATGAAGCTTTCTTT. It yields the protein CASSLAVAPEGDEAFF.

The J gene is TRBJ1-1, the V gene TRBV6-1; D remains unclear. Germline V gene lookup returns CDR1 MNHNS and CDR2 SASEGT. Trimming removed 0 bases from V and 0 bases from J, with 14 bases in between. CDR3 length equals 17 residues. CDR3 DNA sequence: TGTGCCAGCAGTGAAGCGACTTATCAGGTTATGAACACTGAAGCTTTCTTT. Translation gives CASSEATYQVMNTEAFF.

The chain combines TRBV7-9 with TRBJ2-5, with 9 positions matching TRBD2. In germline, CDR1 is SEHNR, CDR2 FQNEAQ (reference sequence). The CDR3 has 16 residues. With 1 base clipped from V and 2 bases from J, the junction kept 5 bases outside the gene matches. CDR3 sequence (DNA): TGTGCCAGCAGCTTAGGGGCGGGAGGGGTGCAAGAGACCCAGTACTTC. Amino acids: CASSLGAGGVQETQYF.

The rearrangement links TRBV14 to TRBJ2-7, with 7 positions matching TRBD1. This CDR3 is built from 15 residues. Unmatched junction bases numbered 8, after V lost 2 bases and J lost 4 bases. CDR1 SGHDN and CDR2 FVKESK come from the germline V gene. The chain's CDR3 is CASSQLTGRPYEQYF. CDR3 nucleotides: TGTGCCAGCAGCCAATTGACAGGGCGCCCGTACGAGCAGTACTTC.

The chain is built from TRBV6-1 and TRBJ1-2; 8 nucleotides agree with TRBD1. Germline V lookup: CDR1 MNHNS, CDR2 SASEGT. The junction had 5 bases not matched to a gene; V was cut back by 2 bases and J by 3 bases. This CDR3 has 15 residues. CDR3 in amino acids: CASSERQGRDYGYTF. CDR3 DNA: TGTGCCAGCAGTGAACGACAGGGGAGGGACTATGGCTACACCTTC.

V and J are TRBV5-5 and TRBJ2-2; D is unresolved. The V end lost 0 bases, the J end lost 8 bases, and 5 bases lay between the germline ends. CDR1 and CDR2 (germline): SGHKS, YYEKEE (reference sequence). This CDR3 contains 12 residues. The CDR3 region is CASSLGRGELFF. CDR3 DNA: TGTGCCAGCAGCTTGGGAAGGGGGGAGCTGTTTTTT.

The rearrangement joins TRBV19 to TRBJ2-7; D gene unclear. This CDR3 has 11 amino acids. The V gene lost 10 bases and the J gene lost 5 bases, with 12 bases spanning the gap. CDR1 is LNHDA, CDR2 SQIVND, per germline (reference sequence). In DNA, the CDR3 is TGTGCCACCACATGGGCCCACGAGCAGTACTTC. Amino acids: CATTWAHEQYF.

The CDR3 DNA reads TGCGCCAGCAGCTTGGAATTTGACTGGAGGACGACTAACTATGGCTACACCTTC. Amino acid sequence: CASSLEFDWRTTNYGYTF. The J gene is TRBJ1-2, the V gene TRBV5-1; D unclear. Trimming pared 0 bases from V and 0 bases from J, leaving 18 bases between. Germline loops: CDR1 SGHRS, CDR2 YFSETQ. The CDR3 consists of 18 residues.